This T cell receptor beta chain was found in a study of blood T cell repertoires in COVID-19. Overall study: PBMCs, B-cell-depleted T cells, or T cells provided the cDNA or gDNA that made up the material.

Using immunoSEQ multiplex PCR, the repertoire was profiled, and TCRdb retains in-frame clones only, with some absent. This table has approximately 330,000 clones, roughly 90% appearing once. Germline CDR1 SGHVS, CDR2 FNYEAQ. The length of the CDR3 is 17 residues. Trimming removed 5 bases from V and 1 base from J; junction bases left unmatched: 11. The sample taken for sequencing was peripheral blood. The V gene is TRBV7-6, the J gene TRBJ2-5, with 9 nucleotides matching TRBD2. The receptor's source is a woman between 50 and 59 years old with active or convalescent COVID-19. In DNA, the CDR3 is TGTGCCAGCAGCCGAGGGGTAGCGGGGGACTTCCAAGAGACCCAGTACTTC. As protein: CASSRGVAGDFQETQYF.